Sequencing of this T cell receptor beta chain was carried out in a study of cytomegalovirus exposure and HLA in healthy donors. In the study overall: Of the donors genotyped, some 400 in all, 80% to 85% fell in the Caucasian-associated ancestry cluster. Regarding the study as a whole: According to a later analysis, most TCR beta chains associated with CMV appeared HLA-restricted. According to the study, some 160 TCR beta chains were cytomegalovirus-associated.

Donors likely had unrecorded immune exposures despite being nominally healthy when sampled. To note about this clone: Its antigen is unidentified.

PCR primers comprised 60 Vbeta and 13 Jbeta primers. Profiling relied on immunoSEQ multiplex PCR, and the TCRdb table lists in-frame clones only, not all of them. Here the sample spans approximately 150,000 clones, roughly 80% being singletons. V was trimmed by 6 bases and J by 0 bases, leaving 14 bases between them. This CDR3 comprises 15 residues. CDR1 SNHLY and CDR2 FYNNEI come from the germline V gene. This receptor was identified in a male donor in good health and CMV-seronegative. The chain uses TRBV2 and TRBJ1-1; D remains ambiguous. Material: PBMCs. CDR3 sequence reads: CASRVYGEVNTEAFF. The CDR3, as DNA: TGTGCCAGCAGAGTATACGGTGAAGTGAACACTGAAGCTTTCTTT.